The clone carrying this T cell receptor (beta chain) is a singleton in its sample. The antigen is undetermined. The donors were members of the roughly 120-subject validation cohort (separate from the approximately 730-subject first cohort). Only in-frame clones appear in the TCRdb table, and some are missing; sequencing was by immunoSEQ multiplex PCR. The sample carries some 140,000 clones, 86% recorded once. These data come from a study of cytomegalovirus exposure and HLA in healthy donors. The study, taken as a whole, reports: A subsequent analysis found that TCR clusters from the first cohort also tended to co-occur in the 90 to 150 validation repertoires, with around 94% of cluster scores above 0. Reports showed the classifier diagnosing cytomegalovirus status with high specificity and sensitivity. About 150 TCR beta chains were listed as cytomegalovirus-associated.

Per germline, CDR1 SEHNR and CDR2 FQNEAQ (reference sequence). CDR3 length: 13 residues. Trimming took 7 bases from V and 4 from J, leaving 13 bases between them. This sequence was found in a man younger than 35 in good health and CMV-seronegative. The genes are TRBV7-9 and TRBJ1-1; D is undetermined. Material for sequencing was PBMCs. CDR3 in DNA: TGTGCCAGCACCCTTGGGCTGCTCACTGAAGCTTTCTTT. This translates into CASTLGLLTEAFF.